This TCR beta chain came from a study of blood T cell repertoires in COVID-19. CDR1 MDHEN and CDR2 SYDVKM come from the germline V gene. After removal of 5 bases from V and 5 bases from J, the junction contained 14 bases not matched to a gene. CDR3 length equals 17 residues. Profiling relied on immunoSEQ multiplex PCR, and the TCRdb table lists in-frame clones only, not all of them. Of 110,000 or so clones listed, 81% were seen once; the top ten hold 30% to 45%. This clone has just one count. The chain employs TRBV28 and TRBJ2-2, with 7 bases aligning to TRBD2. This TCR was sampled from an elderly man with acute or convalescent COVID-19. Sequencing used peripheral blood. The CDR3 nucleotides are TGTGCCAGCAGTGGACAAAGCGGGAATAGTAAAACCGGGGAGCTGTTTTTT. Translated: CASSGQSGNSKTGELFF.